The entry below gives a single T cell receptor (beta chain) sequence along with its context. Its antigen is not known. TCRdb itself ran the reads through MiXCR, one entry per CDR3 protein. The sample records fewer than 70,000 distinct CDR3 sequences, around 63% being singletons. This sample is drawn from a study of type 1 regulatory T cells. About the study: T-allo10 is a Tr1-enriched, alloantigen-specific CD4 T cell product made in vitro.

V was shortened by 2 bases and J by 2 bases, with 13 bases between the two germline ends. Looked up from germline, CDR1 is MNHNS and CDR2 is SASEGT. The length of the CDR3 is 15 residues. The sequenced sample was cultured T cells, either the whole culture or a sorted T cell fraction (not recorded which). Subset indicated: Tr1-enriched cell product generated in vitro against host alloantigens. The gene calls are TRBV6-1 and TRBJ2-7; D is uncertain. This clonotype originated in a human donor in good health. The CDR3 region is CASSERQILPYEQYF. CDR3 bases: TGTGCCAGCAGTGAACGACAAATCCTACCCTACGAGCAGTACTTC.